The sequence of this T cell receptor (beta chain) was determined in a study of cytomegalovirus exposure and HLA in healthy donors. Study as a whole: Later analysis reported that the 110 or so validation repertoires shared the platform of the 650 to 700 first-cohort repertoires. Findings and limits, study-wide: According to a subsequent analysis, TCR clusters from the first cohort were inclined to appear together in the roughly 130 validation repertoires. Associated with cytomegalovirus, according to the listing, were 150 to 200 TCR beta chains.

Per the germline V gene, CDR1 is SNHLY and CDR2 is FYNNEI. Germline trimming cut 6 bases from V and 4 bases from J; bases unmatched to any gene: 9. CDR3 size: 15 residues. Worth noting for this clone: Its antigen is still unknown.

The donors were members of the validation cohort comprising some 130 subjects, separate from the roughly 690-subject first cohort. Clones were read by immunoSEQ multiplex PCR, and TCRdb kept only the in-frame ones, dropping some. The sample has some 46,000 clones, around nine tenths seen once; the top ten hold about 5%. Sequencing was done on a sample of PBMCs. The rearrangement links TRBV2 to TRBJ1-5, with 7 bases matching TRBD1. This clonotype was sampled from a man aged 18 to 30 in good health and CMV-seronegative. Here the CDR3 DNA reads TGTGCCAGCAGCCGGACAGGTTCACTTAATCAGCCCCAGCATTTT. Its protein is CASSRTGSLNQPQHF.